The TCR beta chain described here comes from a study of regulatory T cells in long-lasting Graves disease. Whole-study results and caveats: Possibly, too few samples lowered accuracy. Fewer public clonotypes were shared by new patients (around 1,000) than by persistent patients (approximately 2,700).

Making the TCR library involved RNA that had been extracted from PBMCs. TCRdb reanalysed the reads using MiXCR and keeps one entry per CDR3 protein. The table has approximately 680 distinct CDR3 sequences, about 85% seen once. This CDR3 comprises 16 residues. The germline V gene has CDR1 SGHTA and CDR2 FQGNSA. The ends lost 5 bases at V and 7 bases at J; junction bases unmatched: 10. Notes on this clonotype: Its antigen is currently unknown.

The source material was peripheral blood mononuclear cells (PBMCs), sampled with antithyroid drug treatment, in newly diagnosed or persistent Graves disease (not recorded which). This TCR derives from a young woman with Graves disease. The chain has TRBV7-2 and TRBJ2-3; 12 bases map to TRBD2. This chain's CDR3 is CASSPRLAGVANTQYF. CDR3 nucleotides: TGTGCCAGCAGCCCGAGACTAGCGGGAGTTGCCAATACGCAGTATTTT.